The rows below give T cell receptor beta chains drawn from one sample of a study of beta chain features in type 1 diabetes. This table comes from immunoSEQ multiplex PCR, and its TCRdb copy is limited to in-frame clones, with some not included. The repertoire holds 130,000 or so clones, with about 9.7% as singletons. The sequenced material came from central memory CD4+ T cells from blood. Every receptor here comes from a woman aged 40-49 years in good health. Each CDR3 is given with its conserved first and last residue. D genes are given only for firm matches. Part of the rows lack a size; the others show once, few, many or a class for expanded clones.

CDR3aa: CASLQGLGNEQFF
CDR3nt: TGTGCCAGCCTACAGGGGCTGGGGAATGAGCAGTTCTTC
v_gene: TRBV6-1
d_gene: TRBD1
j_gene: TRBJ2-1
abundance: few

CDR3aa: CASSLGWRSMYGYTF
CDR3nt: TGTGCCAGCAGCTTGGGGTGGCGGTCGATGTATGGCTACACCTTC
v_gene: TRBV5-6
d_gene: .
j_gene: TRBJ1-2
abundance: few

CDR3aa: CASSLTPRGGGNTIYF
CDR3nt: TGTGCCAGCAGTTTAACCCCACGGGGTGGTGGAAACACCATATATTTT
v_gene: TRBV27
d_gene: .
j_gene: TRBJ1-3
abundance: .

CDR3aa: CASSGGASGGADTQYF
CDR3nt: TGTGCCAGCAGTGGTGGGGCTAGCGGGGGGGCAGATACGCAGTATTTT
v_gene: TRBV2
d_gene: TRBD2
j_gene: TRBJ2-3
abundance: few

CDR3aa: CASSLDRGQPQHF
CDR3nt: TGTGCCAGCAGCTTAGATAGAGGACAGCCCCAGCATTTT
v_gene: TRBV7-2
d_gene: .
j_gene: TRBJ1-5
abundance: few

CDR3aa: CASSLAQETQYF
CDR3nt: TGCGCCAGCAGCTTGGCGCAAGAGACCCAGTACTTC
v_gene: TRBV5-1
d_gene: .
j_gene: TRBJ2-5
abundance: .

CDR3aa: CASSSEPPGGTNQPQHF
CDR3nt: TGTGCCAGCAGCTCCGAACCCCCCGGGGGGACCAATCAGCCCCAGCATTTT
v_gene: TRBV7-2
d_gene: .
j_gene: TRBJ1-5
abundance: .

CDR3aa: CASSRGSGGNTGELFF
CDR3nt: TGCGCCAGCAGCCGAGGTAGCGGGGGGAACACCGGGGAGCTGTTTTTT
v_gene: TRBV5-1
d_gene: TRBD2
j_gene: TRBJ2-2
abundance: few

CDR3aa: CASSQALGGTSPTQYF
CDR3nt: TGCGCCAGCAGCCAAGCACTCGGGGGGACTTCCCCTACCCAGTACTTC
v_gene: TRBV4-1
d_gene: TRBD2
j_gene: TRBJ2-5
abundance: .

CDR3aa: CATSRARTGDYGYTF
CDR3nt: TGTGCCACCAGCAGGGCCAGGACTGGCGACTATGGCTACACCTTC
v_gene: TRBV15
d_gene: .
j_gene: TRBJ1-2
abundance: few

CDR3aa: CASSLEGGLQTQYF
CDR3nt: TGTGCCAGCAGCTTAGAGGGAGGTCTGCAGACCCAGTACTTC
v_gene: TRBV11-2
d_gene: .
j_gene: TRBJ2-5
abundance: .

CDR3aa: CASSPVSKNSPLHF
CDR3nt: TGTGCCAGCTCACCAGTAAGCAAGAATTCACCCCTCCACTTT
v_gene: TRBV18
d_gene: .
j_gene: TRBJ1-6
abundance: many

CDR3aa: CASSRAGQRSYEQYF
CDR3nt: TGTGCCAGCAGCCGGGCGGGACAGCGTTCCTACGAGCAGTACTTC
v_gene: TRBV27
d_gene: .
j_gene: TRBJ2-7
abundance: few

CDR3aa: CASSSGTGGPYTF
CDR3nt: TGTGCCAGCAGCTCCGGGACAGGAGGCCCTTACACCTTC
v_gene: TRBV6-5
d_gene: TRBD1
j_gene: TRBJ1-2
abundance: .

CDR3aa: CASSSGTLAKNIQYF
CDR3nt: TGTGCCAGCAGTTCCGGGACTCTAGCCAAAAACATTCAGTACTTC
v_gene: TRBV27
d_gene: .
j_gene: TRBJ2-4
abundance: .

CDR3aa: CASSQERRNEKLFF
CDR3nt: TGCGCCAGCAGCCAAGAGCGGCGGAATGAAAAACTGTTTTTT
v_gene: TRBV4-3
d_gene: .
j_gene: TRBJ1-4
abundance: few

CDR3aa: CASGQGMNTGELFF
CDR3nt: TGTGCTAGCGGACAGGGGATGAACACCGGGGAGCTGTTTTTT
v_gene: TRBV12-5
d_gene: TRBD1
j_gene: TRBJ2-2
abundance: .

CDR3aa: CASSPTAQGNKTDTQYF
CDR3nt: TGCGCCAGCAGCCCCACTGCTCAGGGGAATAAGACAGATACGCAGTATTTT
v_gene: TRBV4-3
d_gene: .
j_gene: TRBJ2-3
abundance: .

CDR3aa: CASANPSQGMLTEAFF
CDR3nt: TGCGCCAGCGCGAACCCTTCACAGGGGATGTTAACTGAAGCTTTCTTT
v_gene: TRBV23-1
d_gene: TRBD1
j_gene: TRBJ1-1
abundance: .

CDR3aa: CASSRDTSGYTF
CDR3nt: TGTGCCAGCAGCCGGGACACGTCCGGCTACACCTTC
v_gene: TRBV13
d_gene: .
j_gene: TRBJ1-2
abundance: few

CDR3aa: CASARDRWDEQYF
CDR3nt: TGCGCCAGCGCCCGCGACAGGTGGGACGAGCAGTACTTC
v_gene: TRBV5-1
d_gene: .
j_gene: TRBJ2-7
abundance: many

CDR3aa: CAGHPDRNEKLFF
CDR3nt: TGTGCCGGCCACCCGGACAGGAATGAAAAACTGTTTTTT
v_gene: TRBV2
d_gene: TRBD1
j_gene: TRBJ1-4
abundance: .

CDR3aa: CASSPQQGGETQYF
CDR3nt: TGTGCCAGCAGTCCTCAACAGGGTGGAGAGACCCAGTACTTC
v_gene: TRBV27
d_gene: .
j_gene: TRBJ2-5
abundance: few

CDR3aa: CASSTQWQGVVGEQYF
CDR3nt: TGTGCCAGCAGCACCCAATGGCAGGGTGTTGTTGGCGAGCAGTACTTC
v_gene: TRBV5-4
d_gene: .
j_gene: TRBJ2-7
abundance: few

CDR3aa: CASSSRQARGETQYF
CDR3nt: TGTGCCAGCAGTTCTCGACAGGCAAGAGGGGAGACCCAGTACTTC
v_gene: TRBV2
d_gene: .
j_gene: TRBJ2-5
abundance: few

CDR3aa: CSVDRAGYGYTF
CDR3nt: TGCAGCGTAGACAGGGCCGGCTATGGCTACACCTTC
v_gene: TRBV29-1
d_gene: TRBD1
j_gene: TRBJ1-2
abundance: few

CDR3aa: CATSRDRAGYTF
CDR3nt: TGTGCCACCAGCAGAGACAGGGCTGGCTACACCTTC
v_gene: TRBV15
d_gene: .
j_gene: TRBJ1-2
abundance: few

CDR3aa: CSVRTGAITGELFF
CDR3nt: TGCAGCGTACGGACAGGGGCAATCACCGGGGAGCTGTTTTTT
v_gene: TRBV29-1
d_gene: TRBD1
j_gene: TRBJ2-2
abundance: many

CDR3aa: CASSLLAGTGELFF
CDR3nt: TGTGCCAGCAGCTTGCTAGCGGGGACCGGGGAGCTGTTTTTT
v_gene: TRBV7-2
d_gene: TRBD2
j_gene: TRBJ2-2
abundance: few

CDR3aa: CASKINRGNEQFF
CDR3nt: TGTGCCAGCAAGATTAACAGGGGCAATGAGCAGTTCTTC
v_gene: TRBV6-1
d_gene: TRBD1
j_gene: TRBJ2-1
abundance: few

CDR3aa: CASSLVLTGAFF
CDR3nt: TGTGCCAGCAGCTTAGTCTTGACGGGGGCTTTCTTT
v_gene: TRBV11-2
d_gene: .
j_gene: TRBJ1-1
abundance: few

CDR3aa: CASSLGGEWDTEAFF
CDR3nt: TGCGCCAGCAGCCTCGGGGGTGAGTGGGACACTGAAGCTTTCTTT
v_gene: TRBV5-1
d_gene: .
j_gene: TRBJ1-1
abundance: .

CDR3aa: CASSLDSHGYTF
CDR3nt: TGTGCCAGCAGTTTGGACAGCCATGGCTACACCTTC
v_gene: TRBV11-2
d_gene: .
j_gene: TRBJ1-2
abundance: few

CDR3aa: CASRGGADYNEQFF
CDR3nt: TGTGCCAGCAGGGGCGGGGCTGACTACAATGAGCAGTTCTTC
v_gene: TRBV2
d_gene: .
j_gene: TRBJ2-1
abundance: .

CDR3aa: CASSLEPANEQFF
CDR3nt: TGTGCCAGCAGCTTAGAGCCTGCCAATGAGCAGTTCTTC
v_gene: TRBV7-2
d_gene: .
j_gene: TRBJ2-1
abundance: many

CDR3aa: CAQGGSLSDGYTF
CDR3nt: TGTGCCCAAGGCGGGTCGCTATCCGATGGCTACACCTTC
v_gene: TRBV30
d_gene: .
j_gene: TRBJ1-2
abundance: .

CDR3aa: CASSLASLETQYF
CDR3nt: TGTGCCAGCAGCTTAGCTTCTCTAGAGACCCAGTACTTC
v_gene: TRBV7-6
d_gene: .
j_gene: TRBJ2-5
abundance: .

CDR3aa: CASSEPNQPQHF
CDR3nt: TGTGCCAGCAGCGAACCTAATCAGCCCCAGCATTTT
v_gene: TRBV2
d_gene: .
j_gene: TRBJ1-5
abundance: few

CDR3aa: CATSRGGTGNQPQHF
CDR3nt: TGTGCCACCAGCAGAGGGGGAACGGGGAATCAGCCCCAGCATTTT
v_gene: TRBV15
d_gene: .
j_gene: TRBJ1-5
abundance: few

CDR3aa: CASSVNGNGYTF
CDR3nt: TGCGCCAGCAGTGTGAACGGGAATGGCTACACCTTC
v_gene: TRBV10-2
d_gene: .
j_gene: TRBJ1-2
abundance: .

CDR3aa: CASSYGGEDYGYTF
CDR3nt: TGTGCCAGCAGTTACGGGGGGGAGGACTATGGCTACACCTTC
v_gene: TRBV6-6
d_gene: .
j_gene: TRBJ1-2
abundance: .

CDR3aa: CASSLAENTGELFF
CDR3nt: TGCGCCAGCTCACTAGCGGAGAACACCGGGGAGCTGTTTTTT
v_gene: TRBV5-1
d_gene: TRBD2
j_gene: TRBJ2-2
abundance: few

CDR3aa: CASSSLSIRGPSGANVLTF
CDR3nt: TGTGCCAGCAGCTCCCTTTCGATTCGAGGCCCTTCTGGGGCCAACGTCCTGACTTTC
v_gene: TRBV5-4
d_gene: .
j_gene: TRBJ2-6
abundance: few

CDR3aa: CASSLSGSNEKLFF
CDR3nt: TGTGCCAGCAGCTTAAGCGGTTCTAATGAAAAACTGTTTTTT
v_gene: TRBV7-2
d_gene: .
j_gene: TRBJ1-4
abundance: .

CDR3aa: CASSQLTGDYGYTF
CDR3nt: TGTGCCAGCAGCCAACTGACAGGGGACTATGGCTACACCTTC
v_gene: TRBV5-4
d_gene: TRBD1
j_gene: TRBJ1-2
abundance: few

CDR3aa: CASSPRDGGGEKLFF
CDR3nt: TGTGCCAGCAGCCCCCGGGACGGCGGGGGGGAAAAACTGTTTTTT
v_gene: TRBV9
d_gene: .
j_gene: TRBJ1-4
abundance: .

CDR3aa: CAIRAGTGGEANYGYTF
CDR3nt: TGTGCCATCAGAGCCGGGACAGGGGGGGAAGCTAACTATGGCTACACCTTC
v_gene: TRBV10-3
d_gene: TRBD1
j_gene: TRBJ1-2
abundance: many

CDR3aa: CASSPTRSTDTQYF
CDR3nt: TGTGCCAGCTCACCAACCAGGAGCACAGATACGCAGTATTTT
v_gene: TRBV18
d_gene: .
j_gene: TRBJ2-3
abundance: few

CDR3aa: CSVASARDEQFF
CDR3nt: TGCAGCGTTGCGTCGGCCAGGGATGAGCAGTTCTTC
v_gene: TRBV29-1
d_gene: .
j_gene: TRBJ2-1
abundance: many

CDR3aa: CASSDRVLAGANVLTF
CDR3nt: TGTGCCAGCAGCGACAGGGTTCTAGCTGGGGCCAACGTCCTGACTTTC
v_gene: TRBV27
d_gene: TRBD1
j_gene: TRBJ2-6
abundance: many

CDR3aa: CASSPGRSNQPQHF
CDR3nt: TGTGCCAGCAGCCCAGGGCGCAGCAATCAGCCCCAGCATTTT
v_gene: TRBV21-1
d_gene: .
j_gene: TRBJ1-5
abundance: .

CDR3aa: CASSQEGQASGVF
CDR3nt: TGTGCCAGCAGCCAAGAAGGTCAGGCTAGCGGGGTGTTC
v_gene: TRBV14
d_gene: TRBD2
j_gene: TRBJ2-7
abundance: .

CDR3aa: CASTLNPPPITDTQYF
CDR3nt: TGTGCCAGCACCTTGAATCCCCCCCCAATTACAGATACGCAGTATTTT
v_gene: TRBV5-4
d_gene: .
j_gene: TRBJ2-3
abundance: .

CDR3aa: CASSLLGQGTNTEAFF
CDR3nt: TGCGCCAGCAGCTTGTTGGGACAGGGGACGAACACTGAAGCTTTCTTT
v_gene: TRBV5-1
d_gene: TRBD1
j_gene: TRBJ1-1
abundance: .